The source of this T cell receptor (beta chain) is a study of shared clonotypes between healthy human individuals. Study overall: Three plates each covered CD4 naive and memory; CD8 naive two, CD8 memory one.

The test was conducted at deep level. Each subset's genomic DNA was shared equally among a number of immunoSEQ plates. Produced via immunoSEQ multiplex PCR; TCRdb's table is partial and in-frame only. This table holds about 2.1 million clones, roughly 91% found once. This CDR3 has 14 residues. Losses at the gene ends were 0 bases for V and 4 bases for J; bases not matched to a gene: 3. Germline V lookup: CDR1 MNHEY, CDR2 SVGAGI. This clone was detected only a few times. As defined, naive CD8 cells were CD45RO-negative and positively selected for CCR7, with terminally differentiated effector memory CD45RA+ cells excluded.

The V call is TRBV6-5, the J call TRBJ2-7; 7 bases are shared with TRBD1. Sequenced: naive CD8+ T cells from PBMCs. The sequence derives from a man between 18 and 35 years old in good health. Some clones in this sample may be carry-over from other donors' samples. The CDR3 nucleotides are TGTGCCAGCAGTTACTCTCCGGGACAGTACGAGCAGTACTTC. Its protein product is CASSYSPGQYEQYF.